Sequencing of this T cell receptor (beta chain) was carried out in a study of T cell responses to AZD1222 COVID-19 vaccine. Germline V lookup: CDR1 KGHDR, CDR2 SFDVKD. V was shortened by 3 bases and J by 4 bases, with 17 bases between the two germline ends. CDR3 length equals 16 residues. Repertoires were generated with immunoSEQ multiplex PCR, while TCRdb's copy carries only in-frame clones and drops some. This sample has more than 140,000 clones, with more than 70% found just once. This chain uses TRBV24-1 with TRBJ1-1, with D unclear. The sequencing used peripheral blood, collected on day 0 of MenACWY control vaccination. This clonotype originated in an adult in good health. This CDR3 reads CATSDDTRDWGTEAFF. In DNA, the CDR3 is TGTGCCACCAGTGATGATACCCGGGATTGGGGCACTGAAGCTTTCTTT.